The 23 T cell receptor beta chains presented below share a single source sample, sequenced in a study of T cell changes during pregnancy in multiple sclerosis. Sequencing was performed with immunoSEQ multiplex PCR; in TCRdb, only in-frame clones are kept and a portion is missing. The sample has tens of thousands of clones, around nine tenths seen once. The sequenced sample was CD8+ T cells from peripheral blood mononuclear cells, obtained in the third trimester of pregnancy. These receptors came from a female donor with multiple sclerosis, enrolled in a pregnancy study.

The chain combines TRBV11-1 with TRBJ2-1; 11 bases line up with TRBD2. Germline values: CDR1 SGHAT, CDR2 FQDESV (reference sequence). Trimming cost V 1 base and J 9 bases; bases outside gene matches: 11. The CDR3 covers 17 residues. The CDR3 DNA sequence: TGTGCCAGCAGCTTAGGGAGCTGGACTAGCGGGCGTAGTGAGCAGTTCTTC. It translates to CASSLGSWTSGRSEQFF.

The chain couples TRBV19 to TRBJ2-3; unclear D gene. Trimming stripped 1 base from V and 3 bases from J, with 11 bases between. Germline values: CDR1 LNHDA, CDR2 SQIVND (reference sequence). CDR3 length: 15 amino acids. CDR3 nucleotides: TGTGCCAGTAGTATAGCGGAGACTCCTACAGATACGCAGTATTTT. This gives the protein CASSIAETPTDTQYF.

The V gene is TRBV6-1, the J gene TRBJ2-1; weak D call: TRBD1 (7 bases). The V end was cut by 2 bases, the J end by 1 base, with 21 bases between. The length of the CDR3 is 19 residues. The germline V gene has CDR1 MNHNS and CDR2 SASEGT. In DNA, the CDR3 is TGTGCCAGCAGTGAATCCCTCAGGGGGGAAAGTCGATCCTACAATGAGCAGTTCTTC. It codes for CASSESLRGESRSYNEQFF.

The genes are TRBV4-2 and TRBJ1-3; 11 bases fit TRBD1. CDR3 length equals 18 residues. Trimming cost V 0 bases and J 2 bases; bases outside gene matches: 6. Looked up from germline, CDR1 is LGHNA and CDR2 is YNFKEQ. The CDR3: CASSQEGGDRGAGNTIYF. The CDR3 DNA reads as TGTGCCAGCAGCCAAGAGGGGGGGGACAGGGGGGCTGGAAACACCATATATTTT.

The chain uses TRBV7-2 and TRBJ2-3; TRBD1 aligns across 8 bases. Germline lookup yields CDR1 SGHTA and CDR2 FQGNSA. This CDR3 contains 15 residues. V dropped 5 bases and J dropped 0; count of bases not matched to a gene: 4. The chain's CDR3 is CASSQTGASTDTQYF. In nucleotides, the CDR3 is TGTGCCAGCAGCCAGACAGGGGCTAGCACAGATACGCAGTATTTT.

The V and J genes are TRBV5-1 and TRBJ1-1; D is unclear. Germline assignment: CDR1 SGHRS and CDR2 YFSETQ. The CDR3 sequence is 18 residues long. The V and J ends lost 5 bases and 1 base respectively, with 24 bases between them. The CDR3 reads CASRGVGTSYQTNTEAFF. The CDR3 nucleotides are TGCGCCAGCAGGGGAGTCGGAACATCTTACCAAACGAACACTGAAGCTTTCTTT. Full variable domain (rest looked up from reference TRBV5-1 and TRBJ1-1): KAGVTQTPRYLIKTRGQQVTLSCSPISGHRSVSWYQQTPGQGLQFLFEYFSETQRNKGNFPGRFSGRQFSNSRSEMNVSTLELGDSALYLCASRGVGTSYQTNTEAFFGQGTRLTVV.

The V call is TRBV19, the J call TRBJ2-7; 7 bases are a match to TRBD1. Germline CDR1 reads LNHDA; CDR2 reads SQIVND (reference sequence). There are 16 residues in the CDR3. With 6 bases clipped from V and 5 bases from J, the junction kept 16 bases outside the gene matches. The CDR3 DNA sequence: TGTGCCAGTAGCGAAACGACAGGGCCTTCCCTCCACGAGCAGTACTTC. It codes for CASSETTGPSLHEQYF.

This sequence joins TRBV19 and TRBJ2-7; the D is unclear. Looked up from germline, CDR1 is LNHDA and CDR2 is SQIVND (reference sequence). There are 13 residues in the CDR3. With 1 base removed from V and 5 bases from J, the gap between germline ends came to 9 bases. In DNA form, the CDR3 reads TGTGCCAGTAGTATAGGGGTACGGGACGAGCAGTACTTC. This translates into CASSIGVRDEQYF.

V usage is TRBV18 and J usage is TRBJ2-5; 9 nucleotides align to TRBD2. V shed 6 bases, J shed 5 bases, and the junction held 4 bases outside the gene matches. CDR3 length: 13 amino acids. The V gene's germline CDR1 is KGHSH and CDR2 LQKENI. The CDR3 sequence is CASSPGLAETQYF. The CDR3 DNA sequence: TGTGCCAGCTCGCCGGGACTAGCCGAGACCCAGTACTTC.

CDR3 sequence: CASSSTRTGVGELFF. For the CDR3, the DNA is TGTGCCAGCAGTTCAACCAGGACAGGGGTCGGGGAGCTGTTTTTT. The chain is built from TRBV7-9 and TRBJ2-2; 9 bases are a match to TRBD1. Losses at the gene ends were 6 bases for V and 7 bases for J; bases not matched to a gene: 9. Germline V gene data show CDR1 as SEHNR and CDR2 as FQNEAQ (reference sequence). The CDR3 totals 15 residues.

The V and J genes are TRBV30 and TRBJ2-7; TRBD1 agrees at 9 bases. The CDR3 is 14 amino acids. CDR1 GTSNPN and CDR2 SVGIG come from the germline V gene (reference sequence). Trimming at V came to 2 bases and at J to 5 bases, leaving 7 bases not matched to a gene. The CDR3 sequence: CAWSPWTGAHEQYF. As DNA, the CDR3 is TGTGCCTGGAGTCCTTGGACAGGGGCCCACGAGCAGTACTTC.

This chain connects TRBV7-2 to TRBJ2-3, with 10 bases identical to TRBD2. The CDR3 contains 17 residues. The germline CDR1 and CDR2 sequences are SGHTA and FQGNSA. Trimming removed 5 bases from V and 2 bases from J; junction bases left unmatched: 10. The CDR3 loop is CASSTGERGGLTDTQYF. DNA for the CDR3: TGTGCCAGCAGCACGGGTGAGCGGGGGGGCCTCACAGATACGCAGTATTTT.

This clone was detected a few times. This chain uses TRBV27 with TRBJ1-2, with D unclear. This CDR3 comprises 14 residues. In germline, CDR1 is MNHEY, CDR2 SMNVEV (reference sequence). V lost 0 bases, J lost 3 bases, and 8 bases lay in between. In DNA form, the CDR3 reads TGTGCCAGCAGTTTATCTTTGGGAGACTATGGCTACACCTTC. Translating gives CASSLSLGDYGYTF.

This clone was counted at least ten times. Here the CDR3 reads CASSVDSKSYGYTF. DNA for the CDR3: TGTGCCAGCAGCGTGGACTCCAAAAGTTATGGCTACACCTTC. The gene calls are TRBV9 and TRBJ1-2; D unclear. This CDR3 comprises 14 residues. Germline V lookup: CDR1 SGDLS, CDR2 YYNGEE. V shed 2 bases and J shed 5 bases, with 13 bases lying between them.

This chain joins TRBV5-6 and TRBJ1-3; perhaps TRBD1 as D (5 bases). The germline V gene has CDR1 SGHDT and CDR2 YYEEEE. This CDR3 is built from 16 residues. V lost 3 bases and J lost 1, with 14 bases in between. The CDR3 bases are TGTGCCAGCAGCTCCGGGACTTACAGTTCTGGAAACACCATATATTTT. Residues: CASSSGTYSSGNTIYF.

The sample holds one count of this clone. This chain joins TRBV6-4 and TRBJ2-1; 8 bases match TRBD2. In germline, CDR1 is MRHNA, CDR2 SNTAGT. The CDR3 sequence is 15 residues long. With 5 bases clipped from V and 2 bases from J, the junction kept 5 bases outside the gene matches. The DNA of the CDR3 is TGTGCCAGCAGTCCCCGGGGGGGTCCCTACAATGAGCAGTTCTTC. It is translated as CASSPRGGPYNEQFF.

The CDR3 bases are TGTGCCAGCAGCTTGGGCGACACTGCCTACGAGCAGTACTTC. This sequence encodes CASSLGDTAYEQYF. V gene TRBV5-4 combines with J gene TRBJ2-7; D not certain. V was shortened by 0 bases and J by 2 bases, with 9 bases between the two germline ends. The germline V gene encodes CDR1 SGHNT and CDR2 YYREEE (reference sequence). The CDR3 sequence is 14 residues long.

The genes are TRBV29-1 and TRBJ1-1, with a weak D call TRBD1 (6 bases). Per the germline V gene, CDR1 is SQVTM and CDR2 is ANQGSEA. The CDR3 is made up of 13 amino acids. V was clipped by 4 bases and J by 5 bases, with 14 bases between them. The CDR3 loop reads CSVAWGGNTEAFF. Written as DNA, the CDR3 is TGCAGCGTTGCTTGGGGGGGCAATACTGAAGCTTTCTTT.

This clone was recorded once. This sequence joins TRBV13 and TRBJ2-1; 9 bases align to TRBD2. Germline CDR1 reads PRHDT; CDR2 reads FYEKMQ (reference sequence). The CDR3 extends over 16 amino acids. Trimming took 2 bases from V and 5 from J; bases not matched to a gene: 7. Here the CDR3 reads CASSLSRLAENNEQFF. The CDR3 bases are TGTGCCAGCAGCTTATCTAGACTAGCGGAAAACAATGAGCAGTTCTTC.

The chain recombines TRBV29-1 with TRBJ2-7; D is possibly TRBD2 (5 bases). The CDR3 has 16 amino acids. Germline loops: CDR1 SQVTM, CDR2 ANQGSEA. V was pared by 1 base and J by 1 base, with 17 bases between. The CDR3 protein is CSVEGAKGSLSYEQYF. CDR3 DNA sequence: TGCAGCGTTGAAGGCGCTAAAGGGAGCCTATCCTACGAGCAGTACTTC.

The chain joins TRBV6-5 to TRBJ1-4; 11 bases are shared with TRBD1. CDR3 length equals 14 residues. Germline loops: CDR1 MNHEY, CDR2 SVGAGI. Trimming cost V 2 bases and J 8 bases; bases outside gene matches: 1. The CDR3 loop reads CASSYGTGGEKLFF. CDR3 DNA: TGTGCCAGCAGTTACGGGACAGGGGGGGAAAAACTGTTTTTT.

The chain couples TRBV27 to TRBJ2-3, with 9 bases lining up with TRBD2. The CDR3 runs to 16 residues. The V gene end was trimmed by 1 base and the J gene end by 4 bases; junction bases not matched to a gene: 6. Germline V gene lookup returns CDR1 MNHEY and CDR2 SMNVEV (reference sequence). The CDR3 sequence is CASSLLGSGGADTQYF. DNA of the CDR3: TGTGCCAGCAGTTTATTGGGTAGCGGGGGTGCAGATACGCAGTATTTT.

The chain couples TRBV7-6 to TRBJ1-3; 7 bases line up with TRBD1. This CDR3 is built from 15 residues. CDR1 and CDR2 (germline): SGHVS, FNYEAQ. The V gene end was trimmed by 6 bases and the J gene end by 0 bases; junction bases not matched to a gene: 5. The CDR3 coding sequence is TGTGCCAGCAGTACGGGACAGAGCTCTGGAAACACCATATATTTT. Protein product: CASSTGQSSGNTIYF.